This TCR beta chain is from a study of cytomegalovirus exposure and HLA in healthy donors. Study-level results: Trimming of TCR beta V- and J-genes showed a link, identified in a later analysis, to a missense DCLRE1C variant. Beyond CMV serostatus, there was no information to go on about immune exposure. Earlier analysis yielded a pattern in which most TCR beta V segments were productive about 90% or about 30% of the time.

With respect to this clone: Its antigen is undetermined.

CDR3 length equals 17 residues. Losses at the gene ends were 0 bases for V and 5 bases for J; bases not matched to a gene: 6. Per the germline V gene, CDR1 is SGHRS and CDR2 is YFSETQ. Primers included in the PCR were 60 Vbeta and 13 Jbeta primers. Per the study methods: Around 9.9 million shared chains were among the roughly 78 million unique TCR beta chains that a later analysis counted. Only in-frame clones appear in the TCRdb table, and some are missing; sequencing was by immunoSEQ multiplex PCR. The DNA was the basis for D and trimming; V, J and clone size are from that table. In the table there are 100,000 or so clones, approximately 70% of which are singletons.

The genes are TRBV5-1 and TRBJ1-5; TRBD1 agrees at 12 bases. This sequence was found in a man between 40 and 49 years old in good health and CMV-seropositive. The sequenced sample was PBMCs. The CDR3, as DNA: TGCGCCAGCAGCTTGGAGGGACAGGGGGCAGGTGATCAGCCCCAGCATTTT. Encoded protein: CASSLEGQGAGDQPQHF.